Shown below are 3 T cell receptor beta chains from a single sample sequenced in a study of blood T cell repertoires in COVID-19. TCRdb's copy holds only in-frame clones and misses some; the assay was immunoSEQ multiplex PCR. The top ten clones hold about 1.7% of a sample with about 290,000 clones, approximately 91% of them seen once. Source material: PBMCs or T cells enriched from blood (not recorded which). The source of these receptors is a woman aged 35 to 49 who had recovered from COVID-19.

The chain employs TRBV15 and TRBJ2-5; 11 bases align to TRBD1. The junction had 4 bases not matched to a gene; V was cut back by 0 bases and J by 4 bases. The CDR3 runs to 16 residues. CDR1 LNHNV and CDR2 YYDKDF come from the germline V gene (reference sequence). CDR3 nucleotides: TGTGCCACCAGCAGAGACCGGACAGGGGGCGCAGAGACCCAGTACTTC. Its protein product is CATSRDRTGGAETQYF.

The J gene is TRBJ2-1, the V gene TRBV9, with 14 bases lining up with TRBD2. The CDR3 has 17 residues. Looked up from germline, CDR1 is SGDLS and CDR2 is YYNGEE. Trimming cost V 3 bases and J 4 bases; bases outside gene matches: 6. For the CDR3, the DNA is TGTGCCAGCAGCGACGGGACTAGCGGGAGCTTTTACAATGAGCAGTTCTTC. As protein: CASSDGTSGSFYNEQFF.

This sequence joins TRBV27 and TRBJ2-7; D may be TRBD2 (5 bases). CDR1 MNHEY and CDR2 SMNVEV come from the germline V gene (reference sequence). V shed 4 bases and J shed 6 bases, with 10 bases lying between them. The CDR3 has 12 amino acids. The CDR3 sequence: CASSSRVGEQYF. The CDR3 DNA sequence: TGTGCCAGCAGTTCGCGGGTGGGCGAGCAGTACTTC.